This T cell receptor beta chain was captured by sequencing in a study of T cells in Graves' hyperthyroidism and ophthalmopathy. This clonotype appeared many times. Per the germline V gene, CDR1 is MNHEY and CDR2 is SMNVEV (reference sequence). J was trimmed by 0 bases and V by 5 bases; bases with no gene match: 7. The length of the CDR3 is 15 residues. Amplified TCR beta CDR3 regions came from RNA transcripts. RT-PCR in the first round (using the HTBI primer set) targeted the TCR CDR3. TCRdb recomputed calls from the multiplex PCR reads with MiXCR, one row per CDR3 protein. The profile shows about 550,000 distinct CDR3 sequences, less than 25% of them singletons.

The chain carries TRBV27 and TRBJ2-7; 7 bases match TRBD1. The source material was blood. The TCR comes from a man aged 18 to 29 with Graves' hyperthyroidism. CDR3: CASSPRGGRSYEQYF. The DNA of the CDR3 is TGTGCCAGCAGTCCCCGAGGGGGCCGCTCCTACGAGCAGTACTTC.